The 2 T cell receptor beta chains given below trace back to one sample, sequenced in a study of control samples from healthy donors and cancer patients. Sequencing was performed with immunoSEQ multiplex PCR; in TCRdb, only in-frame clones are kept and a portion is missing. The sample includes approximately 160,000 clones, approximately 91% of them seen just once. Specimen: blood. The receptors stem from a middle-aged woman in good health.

CDR3 DNA sequence: TGTGCCAGCAGCTACCCGGTGGGGGGGGGCGAGGAGACCCAGTACTTC. It encodes CASSYPVGGGEETQYF. The chain has TRBV11-2 and TRBJ2-5; D may be TRBD2 (7 bases). V shed 4 bases and J shed 5 bases, with 20 bases lying between them. Germline V gene lookup returns CDR1 SGHAT and CDR2 FQNNGV. The length of the CDR3 is 16 residues.

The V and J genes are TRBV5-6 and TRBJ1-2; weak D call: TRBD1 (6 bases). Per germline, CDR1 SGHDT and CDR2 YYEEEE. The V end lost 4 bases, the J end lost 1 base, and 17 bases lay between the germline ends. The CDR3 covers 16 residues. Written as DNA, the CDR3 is TGTGCCAGCAGCCGGCCAACCAAGGACAGTAACTATGGCTACACCTTC. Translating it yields CASSRPTKDSNYGYTF. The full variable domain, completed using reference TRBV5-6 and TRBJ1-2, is DAGVTQSPTHLIKTRGQQVTLRCSPKSGHDTVSWYQQALGQGPQFIFQYYEEEERQRGNFPDRFSGHQFPNYSSELNVNALLLGDSALYLCASSRPTKDSNYGYTFGSGTRLTVV.